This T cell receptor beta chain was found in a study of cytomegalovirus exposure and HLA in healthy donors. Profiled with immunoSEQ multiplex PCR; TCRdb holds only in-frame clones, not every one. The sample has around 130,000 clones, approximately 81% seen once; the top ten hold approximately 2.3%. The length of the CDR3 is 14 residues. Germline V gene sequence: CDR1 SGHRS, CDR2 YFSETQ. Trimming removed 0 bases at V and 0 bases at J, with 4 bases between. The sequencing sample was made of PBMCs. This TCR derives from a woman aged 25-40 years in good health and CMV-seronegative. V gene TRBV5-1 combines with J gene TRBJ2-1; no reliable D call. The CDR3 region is CASSLASSYNEQFF. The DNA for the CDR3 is TGCGCCAGCAGCTTGGCTAGCTCCTACAATGAGCAGTTCTTC.